Listed below are T cell receptor beta chains from one sample, sequenced in a study of T cell responses to AZD1222 COVID-19 vaccine. Sequencing used immunoSEQ multiplex PCR; TCRdb keeps in-frame clones, though not all of them. The table shows approximately 120,000 clones, with 80% to 90% occurring only once. The input for sequencing was peripheral blood, taken on day 0 of AZD1222 vaccination. Source of these receptors: an adult in good health. Both conserved end residues are part of each CDR3. The D gene is left open where the match is weak. Size is omitted from some rows. Given values are once, few, many or a class for expanded clones.

cdr3_aa: CASSSTGTPILYGYTF
cdr3_nt: TGCGCCAGCAGCTCCACCGGGACCCCGATACTCTATGGCTACACCTTC
d_call: .
cdr3_length: 16
j_call: TRBJ1-2
clone_size: .
v_call: TRBV5-1

cdr3_aa: CASSGTGGLGGTQYF
cdr3_nt: TGTGCCAGTAGTGGGACAGGGGGCTTAGGGGGGACGCAGTATTTT
d_call: TRBD1
cdr3_length: 15
j_call: TRBJ2-3
clone_size: .
v_call: TRBV19

cdr3_aa: CASSTLSSGSSYEQYF
cdr3_nt: TGCGCCAGCAGCACCCTATCTAGCGGCTCCTCCTACGAGCAGTACTTC
d_call: TRBD2
cdr3_length: 16
j_call: TRBJ2-7
clone_size: .
v_call: TRBV5-1

cdr3_aa: CASSQIIQGANDEQFF
cdr3_nt: TGCGCCAGCAGCCAAATTATCCAGGGGGCGAACGATGAGCAGTTCTTC
d_call: TRBD1
cdr3_length: 16
j_call: TRBJ2-1
clone_size: .
v_call: TRBV4-3

cdr3_aa: CASSPMPLGQGQETQYF
cdr3_nt: TGTGCCAGCAGCCCAATGCCCCTCGGACAGGGGCAAGAGACCCAGTACTTC
d_call: TRBD1
cdr3_length: 17
j_call: TRBJ2-5
clone_size: .
v_call: TRBV7-9

cdr3_aa: CSVGGITQDTQYF
cdr3_nt: TGCAGCGTGGGGGGGATAACCCAAGATACGCAGTATTTT
d_call: TRBD2
cdr3_length: 13
j_call: TRBJ2-3
clone_size: .
v_call: TRBV29-1

cdr3_aa: CASSLFGVDYGYTF
cdr3_nt: TGTGCCAGCAGTTTATTTGGGGTCGACTATGGCTACACCTTC
d_call: .
cdr3_length: 14
j_call: TRBJ1-2
clone_size: .
v_call: TRBV28

cdr3_aa: CASRPHGSSYNSPLHF
cdr3_nt: TGTGCCAGCCGACCCCACGGGAGCTCCTATAATTCACCCCTCCACTTT
d_call: .
cdr3_length: 16
j_call: TRBJ1-6
clone_size: .
v_call: TRBV27

cdr3_aa: CATSRDSGGFDEQYF
cdr3_nt: TGTGCCACCAGCAGAGATTCAGGGGGCTTTGACGAGCAGTACTTC
d_call: TRBD1
cdr3_length: 15
j_call: TRBJ2-7
clone_size: .
v_call: TRBV15

cdr3_aa: CASKSGGLAKNIQYF
cdr3_nt: TGTGCCAGCAAATCGGGCGGCTTAGCCAAAAACATTCAGTACTTC
d_call: .
cdr3_length: 15
j_call: TRBJ2-4
clone_size: once
v_call: TRBV25-1

cdr3_aa: CASSVGREGPEQYF
cdr3_nt: TGTGCCAGCAGCGTAGGGCGGGAGGGCCCCGAGCAGTACTTC
d_call: TRBD2
cdr3_length: 14
j_call: TRBJ2-7
clone_size: .
v_call: TRBV9

cdr3_aa: CASSYGTRGEREQFF
cdr3_nt: TGTGCCAGCAGCTACGGGACTCGAGGGGAAAGGGAGCAGTTCTTC
d_call: .
cdr3_length: 15
j_call: TRBJ2-1
clone_size: once
v_call: TRBV11-3

cdr3_aa: CASSIDYTQGEAFF
cdr3_nt: TGTGCCAGTAGTATTGATTATACCCAGGGCGAAGCTTTCTTT
d_call: .
cdr3_length: 14
j_call: TRBJ1-1
clone_size: .
v_call: TRBV19

cdr3_aa: CATSTHQGSGANVLTF
cdr3_nt: TGTGCCACCAGCACCCATCAGGGATCCGGGGCCAACGTCCTGACTTTC
d_call: .
cdr3_length: 16
j_call: TRBJ2-6
clone_size: few
v_call: TRBV15

cdr3_aa: CASSIERLAKTQYF
cdr3_nt: TGTGCCAGTAGTATAGAGCGACTAGCTAAGACCCAGTACTTC
d_call: TRBD2
cdr3_length: 14
j_call: TRBJ2-5
clone_size: .
v_call: TRBV19

cdr3_aa: CASRRTGEDTEAFF
cdr3_nt: TGTGCCAGCAGGCGGACAGGGGAGGACACTGAAGCTTTCTTT
d_call: TRBD1
cdr3_length: 14
j_call: TRBJ1-1
clone_size: .
v_call: TRBV3-1/TRBV3-2

cdr3_aa: CASSVDGRASYEQYF
cdr3_nt: TGTGCCAGCAGCGTAGATGGCAGGGCCTCCTACGAGCAGTACTTC
d_call: .
cdr3_length: 15
j_call: TRBJ2-7
clone_size: .
v_call: TRBV9

cdr3_aa: CASSPQRVGYSGELFF
cdr3_nt: TGTGCCAGCAGTCCCCAGAGGGTCGGTTACTCCGGGGAGCTGTTTTTT
d_call: .
cdr3_length: 16
j_call: TRBJ2-2
clone_size: .
v_call: TRBV28

cdr3_aa: CASSPTTGGTYYGYTF
cdr3_nt: TGCGCCAGCAGCCCCACGACTGGGGGGACGTACTATGGCTACACCTTC
d_call: .
cdr3_length: 16
j_call: TRBJ1-2
clone_size: once
v_call: TRBV5-1

cdr3_aa: CASSFRTSGRNEQFF
cdr3_nt: TGTGCCAGCAGCTTCCGGACTAGCGGGCGCAATGAGCAGTTCTTC
d_call: TRBD2
cdr3_length: 15
j_call: TRBJ2-1
clone_size: .
v_call: TRBV9

cdr3_aa: CAWSDTSHSRGHRPYSNQPQHF
cdr3_nt: TGTGCCTGGAGTGACACCTCCCACTCCAGGGGGCATCGACCGTATAGCAATCAGCCCCAGCATTTT
d_call: TRBD1
cdr3_length: 22
j_call: TRBJ1-5
clone_size: .
v_call: TRBV30

cdr3_aa: CASSLGYGNQPQHF
cdr3_nt: TGTGCCAGCAGTTTAGGTTACGGGAATCAGCCCCAGCATTTT
d_call: .
cdr3_length: 14
j_call: TRBJ1-5
clone_size: .
v_call: TRBV28

cdr3_aa: CASSDRSGTGELFF
cdr3_nt: TGTGCCAGCAGTGACAGATCCGGGACCGGGGAGCTGTTTTTT
d_call: .
cdr3_length: 14
j_call: TRBJ2-2
clone_size: .
v_call: TRBV6-4

cdr3_aa: CATRSVPGEQYF
cdr3_nt: TGTGCCACCAGATCAGTCCCCGGGGAGCAGTACTTC
d_call: .
cdr3_length: 12
j_call: TRBJ2-7
clone_size: .
v_call: TRBV24-1

cdr3_aa: CASSLSSYGYTF
cdr3_nt: TGTGCCAGCAGTTTAAGCTCGTATGGCTACACCTTC
d_call: .
cdr3_length: 12
j_call: TRBJ1-2
clone_size: .
v_call: TRBV28

cdr3_aa: CASSVGAEGPMNTEAFF
cdr3_nt: TGTGCCAGCAGCGTAGGGGCCGAGGGGCCCATGAACACTGAAGCTTTCTTT
d_call: .
cdr3_length: 17
j_call: TRBJ1-1
clone_size: .
v_call: TRBV9

cdr3_aa: CATSDPRTVYGYTF
cdr3_nt: TGTGCCACCAGTGACCCCAGGACAGTCTATGGCTACACCTTC
d_call: .
cdr3_length: 14
j_call: TRBJ1-2
clone_size: .
v_call: TRBV24-1

cdr3_aa: CASSVAGEGEQFF
cdr3_nt: TGCGCCAGCAGTGTAGCGGGAGAGGGTGAGCAGTTCTTC
d_call: TRBD2
cdr3_length: 13
j_call: TRBJ2-1
clone_size: .
v_call: TRBV10-1

cdr3_aa: CASSRPTITGHPSVAIYNEQFF
cdr3_nt: TGTGCCAGCAGTCGGCCCACAATTACCGGACATCCAAGTGTGGCGATATACAATGAGCAGTTCTTC
d_call: .
cdr3_length: 22
j_call: TRBJ2-1
clone_size: .
v_call: TRBV6-6

cdr3_aa: CASSSLGGMGIAFF
cdr3_nt: TGTGCCAGCAGCTCCTTGGGGGGGATGGGGATTGCTTTCTTT
d_call: .
cdr3_length: 14
j_call: TRBJ1-1
clone_size: .
v_call: TRBV7-9

cdr3_aa: CARYIRPRWGGYTF
cdr3_nt: TGCGCCAGATACATCCGACCTCGATGGGGTGGCTACACCTTC
d_call: .
cdr3_length: 14
j_call: TRBJ1-2
clone_size: .
v_call: TRBV5-1

cdr3_aa: CASSLQTGYAEAFF
cdr3_nt: TGTGCCAGCAGCTTACAAACAGGGTATGCGGAAGCTTTCTTT
d_call: .
cdr3_length: 14
j_call: TRBJ1-1
clone_size: .
v_call: TRBV11-2

cdr3_aa: CASSPGQPSNQPQHF
cdr3_nt: TGTGCCAGCAGCCCAGGACAGCCTAGCAATCAGCCCCAGCATTTT
d_call: .
cdr3_length: 15
j_call: TRBJ1-5
clone_size: .
v_call: TRBV7-9

cdr3_aa: CSVGAGTGASYEQYF
cdr3_nt: TGCAGCGTCGGTGCCGGGACAGGGGCCTCCTACGAGCAGTACTTC
d_call: TRBD1
cdr3_length: 15
j_call: TRBJ2-7
clone_size: .
v_call: TRBV29-1

cdr3_aa: CASSPSGGFEETQYF
cdr3_nt: TGTGCCAGCAGCCCAAGCGGAGGGTTTGAGGAGACCCAGTACTTC
d_call: .
cdr3_length: 15
j_call: TRBJ2-5
clone_size: .
v_call: TRBV9